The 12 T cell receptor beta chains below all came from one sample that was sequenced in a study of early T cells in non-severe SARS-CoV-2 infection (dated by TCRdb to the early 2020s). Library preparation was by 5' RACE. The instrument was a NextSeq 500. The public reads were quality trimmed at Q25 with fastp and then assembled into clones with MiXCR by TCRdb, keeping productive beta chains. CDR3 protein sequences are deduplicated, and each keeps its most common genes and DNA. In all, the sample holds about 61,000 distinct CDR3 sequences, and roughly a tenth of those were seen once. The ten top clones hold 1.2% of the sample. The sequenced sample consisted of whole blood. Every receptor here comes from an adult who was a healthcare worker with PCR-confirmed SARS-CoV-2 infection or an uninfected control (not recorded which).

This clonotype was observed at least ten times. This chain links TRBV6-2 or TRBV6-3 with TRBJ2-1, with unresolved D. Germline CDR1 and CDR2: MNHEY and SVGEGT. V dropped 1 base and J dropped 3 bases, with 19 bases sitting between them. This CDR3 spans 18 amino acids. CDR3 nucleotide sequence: TGTGCCAGCAGTTACTGGGGATTCTGGGGAACTATCTACAATGAGCAGTTCTTC. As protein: CASSYWGFWGTIYNEQFF.

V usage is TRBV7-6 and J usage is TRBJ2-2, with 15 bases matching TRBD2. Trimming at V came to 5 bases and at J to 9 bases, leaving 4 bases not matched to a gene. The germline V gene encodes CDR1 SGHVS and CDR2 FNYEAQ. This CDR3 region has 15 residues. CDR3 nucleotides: TGTGCCAGCAGCCCGGGACTAGCGGGGGGAAGGGAGCTGTTTTTT. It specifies CASSPGLAGGRELFF.

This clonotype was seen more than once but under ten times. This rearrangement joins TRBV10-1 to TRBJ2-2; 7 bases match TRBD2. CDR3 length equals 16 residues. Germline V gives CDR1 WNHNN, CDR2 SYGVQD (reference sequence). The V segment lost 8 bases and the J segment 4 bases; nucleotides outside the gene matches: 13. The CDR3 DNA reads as TGCGCCAGCGGCCTAGGGAGGGGTTCGGGCACCGGGGAGCTGTTTTTT. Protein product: CASGLGRGSGTGELFF.

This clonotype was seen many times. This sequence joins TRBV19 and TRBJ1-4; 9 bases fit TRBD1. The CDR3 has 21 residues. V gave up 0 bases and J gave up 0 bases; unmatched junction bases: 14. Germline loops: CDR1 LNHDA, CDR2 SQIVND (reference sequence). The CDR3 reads CASSIDLRDRALTATNEKLFF. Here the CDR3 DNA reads TGTGCCAGTAGTATAGATCTCCGGGACAGGGCCCTGACTGCAACTAATGAAAAACTGTTTTTT.

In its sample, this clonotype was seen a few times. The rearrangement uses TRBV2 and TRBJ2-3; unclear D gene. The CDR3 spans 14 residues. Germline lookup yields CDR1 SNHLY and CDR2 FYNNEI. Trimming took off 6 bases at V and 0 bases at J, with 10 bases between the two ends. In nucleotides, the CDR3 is TGTGCCAGCAGGCAGATCACTAGCACAGATACGCAGTATTTT. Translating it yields CASRQITSTDTQYF.

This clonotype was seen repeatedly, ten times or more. CDR3: CASAKGGGATTGELFF. The CDR3 region has the DNA TGTGCCAGCGCCAAGGGGGGGGGCGCGACCACCGGGGAGCTGTTTTTT. V usage is TRBV7-8 and J usage is TRBJ2-2; maybe TRBD2 (7 bases). Trimming stripped 8 bases from V and 4 bases from J, with 20 bases between. The CDR3 has 16 residues. The V gene's germline CDR1 is SGHVS and CDR2 FQNEAQ.

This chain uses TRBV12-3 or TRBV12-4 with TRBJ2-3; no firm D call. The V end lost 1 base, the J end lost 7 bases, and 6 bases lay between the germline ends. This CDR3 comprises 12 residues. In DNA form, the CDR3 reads TGTGCCAGCAGTTTAGACCCCAATACGCAGTATTTT. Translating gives CASSLDPNTQYF.

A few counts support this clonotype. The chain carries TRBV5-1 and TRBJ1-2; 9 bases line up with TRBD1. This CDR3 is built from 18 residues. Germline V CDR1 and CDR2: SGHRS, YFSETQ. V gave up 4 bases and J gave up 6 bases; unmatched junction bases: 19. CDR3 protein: CASSPRVAGQGGEDGYTF. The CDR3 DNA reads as TGCGCCAGCAGCCCGAGAGTGGCGGGACAGGGAGGTGAAGATGGCTACACCTTC.

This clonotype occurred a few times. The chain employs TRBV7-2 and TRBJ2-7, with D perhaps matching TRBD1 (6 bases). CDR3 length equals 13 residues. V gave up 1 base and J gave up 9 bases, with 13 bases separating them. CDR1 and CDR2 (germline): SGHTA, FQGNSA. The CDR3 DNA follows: TGTGCCAGCAGCTTAGAGGGGGTAGGTGGGCAGTACGTC. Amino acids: CASSLEGVGGQYV.

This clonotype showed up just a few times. The CDR3 loop reads CASSFRGNFDEQYV. In nucleotides, the CDR3 is TGCGCCAGCAGCTTTCGGGGGAATTTTGACGAGCAGTACGTC. V and J are TRBV5-1 and TRBJ2-7; D may be TRBD2 (6 bases). Germline CDR1 and CDR2: SGHRS and YFSETQ. The CDR3 has 14 residues. V shed 2 bases and J shed 5 bases, with 14 bases lying between them.

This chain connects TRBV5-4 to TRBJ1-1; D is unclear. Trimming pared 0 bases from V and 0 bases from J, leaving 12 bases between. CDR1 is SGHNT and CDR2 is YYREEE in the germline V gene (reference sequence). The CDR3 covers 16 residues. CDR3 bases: TGTGCCAGCAGCTTGGAAGCGGGCGAACTGAACACTGAAGCTTTCTTT. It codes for CASSLEAGELNTEAFF.

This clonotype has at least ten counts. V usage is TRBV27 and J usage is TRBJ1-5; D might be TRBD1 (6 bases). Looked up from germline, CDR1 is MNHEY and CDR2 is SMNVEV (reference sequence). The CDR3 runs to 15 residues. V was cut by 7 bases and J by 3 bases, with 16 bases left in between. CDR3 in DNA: TGTGCCAGCAAACGGGGGCAGGGTAACAATCAGCCCCAGCATTTT. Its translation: CASKRGQGNNQPQHF.